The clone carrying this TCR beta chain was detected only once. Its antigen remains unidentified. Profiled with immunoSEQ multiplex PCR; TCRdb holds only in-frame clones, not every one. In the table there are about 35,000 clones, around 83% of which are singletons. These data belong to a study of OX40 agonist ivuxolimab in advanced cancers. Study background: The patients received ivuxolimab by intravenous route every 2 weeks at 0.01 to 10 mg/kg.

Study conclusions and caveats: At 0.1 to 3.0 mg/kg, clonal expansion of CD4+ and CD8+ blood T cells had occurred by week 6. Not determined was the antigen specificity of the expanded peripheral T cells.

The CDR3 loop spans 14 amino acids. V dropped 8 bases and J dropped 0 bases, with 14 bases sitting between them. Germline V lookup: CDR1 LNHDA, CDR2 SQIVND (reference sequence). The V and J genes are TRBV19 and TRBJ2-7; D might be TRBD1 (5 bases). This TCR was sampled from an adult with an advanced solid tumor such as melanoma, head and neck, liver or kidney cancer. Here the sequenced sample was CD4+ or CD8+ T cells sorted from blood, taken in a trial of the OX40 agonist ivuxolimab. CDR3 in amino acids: CASGMQGGSYEQYF. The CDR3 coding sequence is TGTGCCAGTGGAATGCAGGGTGGCTCCTACGAGCAGTACTTC.